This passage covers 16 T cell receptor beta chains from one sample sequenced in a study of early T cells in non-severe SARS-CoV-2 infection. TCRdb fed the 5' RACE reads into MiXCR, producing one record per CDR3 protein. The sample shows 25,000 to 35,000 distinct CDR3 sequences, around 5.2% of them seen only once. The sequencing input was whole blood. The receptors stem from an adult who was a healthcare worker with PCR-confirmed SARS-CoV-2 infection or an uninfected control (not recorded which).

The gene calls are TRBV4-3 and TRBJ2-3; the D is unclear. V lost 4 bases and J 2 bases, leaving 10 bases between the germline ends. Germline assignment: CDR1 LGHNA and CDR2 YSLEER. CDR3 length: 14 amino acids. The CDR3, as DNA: TGCGCCAGCAGCCCTTTAGGGCTCACAGATACGCAGTATTTT. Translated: CASSPLGLTDTQYF.

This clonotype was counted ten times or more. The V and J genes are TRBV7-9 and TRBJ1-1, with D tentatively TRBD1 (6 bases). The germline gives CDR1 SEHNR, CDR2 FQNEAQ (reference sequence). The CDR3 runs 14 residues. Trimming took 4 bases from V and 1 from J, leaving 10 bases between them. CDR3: CASSSPQGNTEAFF. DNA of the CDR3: TGTGCCAGCAGCTCACCACAGGGGAACACTGAAGCTTTCTTT.

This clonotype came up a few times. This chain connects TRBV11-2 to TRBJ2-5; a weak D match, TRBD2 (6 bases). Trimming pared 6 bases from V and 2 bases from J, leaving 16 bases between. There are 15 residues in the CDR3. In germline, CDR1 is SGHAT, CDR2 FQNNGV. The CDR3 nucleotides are TGTGCCAGCAGTCAACTCGGGGGACGACAAGAGACCCAGTACTTC. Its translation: CASSQLGGRQETQYF.

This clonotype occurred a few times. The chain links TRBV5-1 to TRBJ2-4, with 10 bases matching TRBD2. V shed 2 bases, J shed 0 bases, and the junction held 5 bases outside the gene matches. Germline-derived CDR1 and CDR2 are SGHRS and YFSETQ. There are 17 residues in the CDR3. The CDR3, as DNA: TGCGCCAGCAGCTTTGGACTAGCGGACCAAGCCAAAAACATTCAGTACTTC. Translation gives CASSFGLADQAKNIQYF.

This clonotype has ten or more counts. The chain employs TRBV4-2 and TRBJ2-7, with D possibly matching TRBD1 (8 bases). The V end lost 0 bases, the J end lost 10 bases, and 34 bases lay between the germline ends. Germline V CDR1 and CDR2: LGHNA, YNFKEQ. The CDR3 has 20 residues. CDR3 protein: CASSQDIRMGQAGVPPDQYF. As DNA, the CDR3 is TGTGCCAGCAGCCAAGATATAAGAATGGGACAGGCGGGGGTCCCACCCGACCAGTACTTC.

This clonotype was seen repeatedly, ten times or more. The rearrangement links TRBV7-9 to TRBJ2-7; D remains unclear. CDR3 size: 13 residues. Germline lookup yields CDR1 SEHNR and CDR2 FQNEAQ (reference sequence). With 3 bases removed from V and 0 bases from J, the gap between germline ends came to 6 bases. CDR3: CASSFLTSYEQYF. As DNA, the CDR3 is TGTGCCAGCAGCTTCCTCACCTCCTACGAGCAGTACTTC.

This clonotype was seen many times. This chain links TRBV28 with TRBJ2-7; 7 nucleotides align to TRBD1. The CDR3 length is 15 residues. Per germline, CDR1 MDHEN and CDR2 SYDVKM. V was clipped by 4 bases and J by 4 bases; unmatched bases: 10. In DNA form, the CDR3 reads TGTGCCAGCAGTTCCGCACAGGGGTTCGCGTACGAGCAGTACTTC. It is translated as CASSSAQGFAYEQYF.

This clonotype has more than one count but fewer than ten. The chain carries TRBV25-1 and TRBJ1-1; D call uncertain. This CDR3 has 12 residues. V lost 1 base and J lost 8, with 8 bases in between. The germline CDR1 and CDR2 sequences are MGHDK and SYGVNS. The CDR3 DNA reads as TGTGCCAGCAGTGAATCCAGCCTGGAAGCTTTCTTT. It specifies CASSESSLEAFF.

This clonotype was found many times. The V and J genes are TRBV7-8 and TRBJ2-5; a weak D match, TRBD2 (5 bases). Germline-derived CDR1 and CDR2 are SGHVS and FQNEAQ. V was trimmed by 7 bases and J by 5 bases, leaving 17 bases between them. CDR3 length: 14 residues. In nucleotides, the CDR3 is TGTGCCAGCACCCACTCCTGGGGAGCGGAGACCCAGTACTTC. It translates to CASTHSWGAETQYF.

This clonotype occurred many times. The CDR3 DNA reads as TGCGCCAGCAGCTTGACTCGGACACTGAACACTGAAGCTTTCTTT. This codes for CASSLTRTLNTEAFF. The chain is built from TRBV5-1 and TRBJ1-1; possibly TRBD1 for D (5 bases). V was clipped by 1 base and J by 0 bases, with 10 bases between them. This CDR3 has 15 amino acids. The germline V gene has CDR1 SGHRS and CDR2 YFSETQ.

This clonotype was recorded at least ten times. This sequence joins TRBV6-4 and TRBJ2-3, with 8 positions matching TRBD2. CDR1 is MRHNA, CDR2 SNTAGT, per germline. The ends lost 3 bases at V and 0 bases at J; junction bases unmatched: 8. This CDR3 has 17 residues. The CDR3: CASSEVAGSASTDTQYF. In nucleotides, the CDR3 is TGTGCCAGCAGTGAGGTAGCGGGATCCGCTAGCACAGATACGCAGTATTTT.

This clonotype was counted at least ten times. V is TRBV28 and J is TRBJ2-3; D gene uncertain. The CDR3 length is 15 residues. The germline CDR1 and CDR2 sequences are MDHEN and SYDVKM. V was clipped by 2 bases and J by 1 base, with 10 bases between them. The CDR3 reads CASSLLRLGTDTQYF. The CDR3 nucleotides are TGTGCCAGCAGTTTACTGCGACTTGGCACAGATACGCAGTATTTT. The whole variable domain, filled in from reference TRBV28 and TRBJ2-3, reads DVKVTQSSRYLVKRTGEKVFLECVQDMDHENMFWYRQDPGLGLRLIYFSYDVKMKEKGDIPEGYSVSREKKERFSLILESASTNQTSMYLCASSLLRLGTDTQYFGPGTRLTVL.

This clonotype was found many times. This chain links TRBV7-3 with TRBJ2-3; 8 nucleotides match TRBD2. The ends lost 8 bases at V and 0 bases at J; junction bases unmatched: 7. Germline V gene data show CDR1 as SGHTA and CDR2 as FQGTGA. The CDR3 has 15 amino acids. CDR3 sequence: CASRLSGTSTDTQYF. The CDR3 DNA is TGTGCCAGCCGCCTTAGCGGGACTAGCACAGATACGCAGTATTTT. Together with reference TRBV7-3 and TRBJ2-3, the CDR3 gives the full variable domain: GAGVSQTPSNKVTEKGKYVELRCDPISGHTALYWYRQSLGQGPEFLIYFQGTGAADDSGLPNDRFFAVRPEGSVSTLKIQRTERGDSAVYLCASRLSGTSTDTQYFGPGTRLTVL.

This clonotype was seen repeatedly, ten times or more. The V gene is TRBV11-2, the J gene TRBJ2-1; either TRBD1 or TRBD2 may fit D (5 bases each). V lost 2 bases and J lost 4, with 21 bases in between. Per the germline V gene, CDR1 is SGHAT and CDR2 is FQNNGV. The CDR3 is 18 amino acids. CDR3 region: CASSLIGTGRGVYNEQFF. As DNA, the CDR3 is TGTGCCAGCAGCTTAATAGGGACGGGCCGTGGGGTTTACAATGAGCAGTTCTTC.

The CDR3 loop is CASSPTGGRETQYF. The DNA of the CDR3 is TGTGCCAGCAGCCCGACAGGGGGCAGAGAGACCCAGTACTTC. The V call is TRBV3-1, the J call TRBJ2-5; 10 positions match TRBD1. Germline CDR1 is LGHDT and CDR2 is YNNKEL (reference sequence). The CDR3 has 14 residues. J was trimmed by 4 bases and V by 4 bases; bases with no gene match: 3.

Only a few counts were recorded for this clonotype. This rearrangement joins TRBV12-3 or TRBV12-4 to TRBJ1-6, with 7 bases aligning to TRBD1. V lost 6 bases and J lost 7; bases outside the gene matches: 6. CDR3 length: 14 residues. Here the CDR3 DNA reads TGTGCCAGCAGCCGGGACAGCCGAAATTCACCCCTCCACTTT. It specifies CASSRDSRNSPLHF.